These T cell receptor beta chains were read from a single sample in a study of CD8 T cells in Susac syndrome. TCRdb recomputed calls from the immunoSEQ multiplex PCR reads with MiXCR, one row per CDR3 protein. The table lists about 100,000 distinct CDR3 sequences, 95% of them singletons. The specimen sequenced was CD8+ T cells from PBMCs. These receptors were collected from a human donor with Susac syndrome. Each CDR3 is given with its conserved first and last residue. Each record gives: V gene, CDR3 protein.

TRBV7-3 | CASSPAGGLGETQYF
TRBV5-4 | CASSQGLAANTGELFF
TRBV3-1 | CASSHFGGAAYEQYF
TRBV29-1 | CSVETGKGVTDTQYF
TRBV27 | CASSFRLSTGVFTEAFF
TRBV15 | CATSPGGATTGELFF
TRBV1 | CTSSQERTSGRIHGELFF
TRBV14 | CASSQDPADSYNEQFF
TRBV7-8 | CASSAEGGLSYEQYF
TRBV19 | CASRTGGNYGYTF
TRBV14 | CASSQAGMNTEAFF
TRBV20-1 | CSATPFSGRFFETQYF
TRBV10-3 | CAIMGGYEAFF
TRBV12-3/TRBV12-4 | CASSLHQGGKYF
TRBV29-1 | CSVEDRAGLATTSYNEQFF
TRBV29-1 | CSVGGLAGNYEQYF
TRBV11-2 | CASKLAPIVNEQFF
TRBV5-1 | CASSLGQGIEAFF
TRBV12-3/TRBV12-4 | CASSPGFNEQFF
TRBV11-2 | CASRTTAEPGYTF
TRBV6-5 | CASSYSGGRGTDTQYF
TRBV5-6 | CASSLSLRDYEQYF
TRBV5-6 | CASSRYRGRPTNYGYTF
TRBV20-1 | CSASRDRDSSGQYF
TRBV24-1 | CATSDSSVRVWSEQYF
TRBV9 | CASSVGWSLNQPQHF